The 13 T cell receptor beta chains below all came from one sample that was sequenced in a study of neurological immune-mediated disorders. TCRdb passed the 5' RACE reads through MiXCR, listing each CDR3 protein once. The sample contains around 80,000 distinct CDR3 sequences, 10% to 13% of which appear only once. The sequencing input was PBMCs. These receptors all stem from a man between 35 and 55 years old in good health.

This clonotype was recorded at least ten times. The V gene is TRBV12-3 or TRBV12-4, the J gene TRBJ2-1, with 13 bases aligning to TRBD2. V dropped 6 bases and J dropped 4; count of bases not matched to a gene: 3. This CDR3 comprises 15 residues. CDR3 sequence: CASRKTSGGYNEQFF. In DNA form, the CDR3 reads TGTGCCAGCAGGAAGACTAGCGGGGGGTACAATGAGCAGTTCTTC.

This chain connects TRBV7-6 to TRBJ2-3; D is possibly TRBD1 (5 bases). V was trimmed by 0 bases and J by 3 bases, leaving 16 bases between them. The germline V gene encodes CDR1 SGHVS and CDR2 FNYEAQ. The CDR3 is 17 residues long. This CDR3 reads CASSLAYKGKGTDTQYF. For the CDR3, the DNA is TGTGCCAGCAGCTTAGCTTATAAGGGGAAAGGAACAGATACGCAGTATTTT.

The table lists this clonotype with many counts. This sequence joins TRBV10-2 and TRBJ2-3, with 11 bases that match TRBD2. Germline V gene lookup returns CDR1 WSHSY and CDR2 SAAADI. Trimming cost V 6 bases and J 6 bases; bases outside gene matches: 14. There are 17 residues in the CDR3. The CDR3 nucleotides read TGCGCCAGCAGCACCGGGCTAGCGGGGGGCGGTTTGGATACGCAGTATTTT. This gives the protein CASSTGLAGGGLDTQYF.

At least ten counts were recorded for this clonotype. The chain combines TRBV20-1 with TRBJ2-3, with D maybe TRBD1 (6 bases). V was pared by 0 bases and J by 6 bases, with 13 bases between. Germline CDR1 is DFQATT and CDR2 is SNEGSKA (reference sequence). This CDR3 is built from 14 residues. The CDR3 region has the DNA TGCAGTGCTAGAGATTCACAGGGAGCGGATACGCAGTATTTT. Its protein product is CSARDSQGADTQYF.

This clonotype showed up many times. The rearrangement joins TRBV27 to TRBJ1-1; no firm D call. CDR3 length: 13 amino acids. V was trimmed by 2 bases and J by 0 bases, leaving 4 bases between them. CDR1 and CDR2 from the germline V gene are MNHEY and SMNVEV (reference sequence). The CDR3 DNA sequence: TGTGCCAGCAGTTTACAGGTGAACACTGAAGCTTTCTTT. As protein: CASSLQVNTEAFF.

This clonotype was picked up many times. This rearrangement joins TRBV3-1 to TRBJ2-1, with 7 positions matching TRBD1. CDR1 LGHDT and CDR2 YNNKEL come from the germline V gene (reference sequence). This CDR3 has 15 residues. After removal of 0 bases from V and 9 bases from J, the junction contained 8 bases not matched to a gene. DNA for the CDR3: TGTGCCAGCAGCCAAGATGACAGGGAGATTAGTGAGCAGTTCTTC. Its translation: CASSQDDREISEQFF.

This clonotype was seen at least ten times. Written as DNA, the CDR3 is TGTGCCAGCAGTTCCTCGCTTGAGCTGTTTTTT. Its protein product is CASSSSLELFF. The chain links TRBV12-3 or TRBV12-4 to TRBJ2-2; D gene unclear. The CDR3 consists of 11 residues. Trimming took 4 bases from V and 11 from J, leaving 8 bases between them.

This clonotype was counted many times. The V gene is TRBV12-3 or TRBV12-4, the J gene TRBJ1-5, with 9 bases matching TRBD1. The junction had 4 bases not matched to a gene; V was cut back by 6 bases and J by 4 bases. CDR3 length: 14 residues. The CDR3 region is CASRRDRGNQPQHF. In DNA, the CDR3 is TGTGCCAGCAGGAGAGACAGGGGGAATCAGCCCCAGCATTTT.

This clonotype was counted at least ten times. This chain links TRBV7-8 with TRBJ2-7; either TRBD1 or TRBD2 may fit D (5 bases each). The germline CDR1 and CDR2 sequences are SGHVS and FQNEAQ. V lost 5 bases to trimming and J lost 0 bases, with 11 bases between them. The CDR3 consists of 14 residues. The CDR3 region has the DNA TGTGCCAGCAGCGGGGGAAGGGACTCCTACGAGCAGTACTTC. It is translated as CASSGGRDSYEQYF.

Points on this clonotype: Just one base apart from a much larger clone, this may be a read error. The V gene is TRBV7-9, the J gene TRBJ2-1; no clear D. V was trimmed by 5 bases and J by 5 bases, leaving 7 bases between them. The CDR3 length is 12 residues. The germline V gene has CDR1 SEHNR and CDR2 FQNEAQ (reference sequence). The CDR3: CASSLSDNEQFF. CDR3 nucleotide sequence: TGTGCCAGCAGCCTCTCAGACAATGAGCAGTTCTTC.

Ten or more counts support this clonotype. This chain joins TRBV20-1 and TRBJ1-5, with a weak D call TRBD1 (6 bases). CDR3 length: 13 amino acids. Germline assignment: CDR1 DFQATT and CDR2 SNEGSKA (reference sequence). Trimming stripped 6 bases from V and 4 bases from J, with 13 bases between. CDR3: CSAVEGGNQPQHF. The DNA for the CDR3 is TGCAGTGCCGTGGAGGGGGGGAATCAGCCCCAGCATTTT.

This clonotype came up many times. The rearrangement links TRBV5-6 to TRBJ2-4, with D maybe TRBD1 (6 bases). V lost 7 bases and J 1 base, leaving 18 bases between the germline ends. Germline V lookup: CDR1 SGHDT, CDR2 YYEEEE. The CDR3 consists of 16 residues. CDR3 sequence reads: CASSTTGPGAKNIQYF. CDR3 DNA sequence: TGTGCCAGCTCCACCACAGGGCCGGGGGCCAAAAACATTCAGTACTTC.

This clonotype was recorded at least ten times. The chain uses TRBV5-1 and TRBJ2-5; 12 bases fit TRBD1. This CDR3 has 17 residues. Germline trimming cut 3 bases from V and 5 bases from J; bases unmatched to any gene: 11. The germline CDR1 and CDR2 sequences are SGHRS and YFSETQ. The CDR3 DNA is TGCGCCAGCAGCTCCATCTCCGGGACAGGGGGCAGGGAGACCCAGTACTTC. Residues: CASSSISGTGGRETQYF.